The rows below give T cell receptor beta chains drawn from one sample of a study of T cell repertoires in cytomegalovirus infection. One entry per CDR3 protein results from TCRdb running MiXCR on the reads. Among about 310,000 distinct CDR3 sequences listed, around a quarter were seen once. The antigens these receptors bind are not known. The source material was cultured PBMCs, sampled from culture after CMV antigen stimulation. These TCRs come from a human donor in good health (CMV status not recorded). Some clones in this sample may be carry-over from other donors' samples. The CDR3 runs from the conserved cysteine through the conserved F or W. Each record gives: J gene, V gene, D gene, clone size, CDR3 DNA, CDR3 protein. The D gene is left open where the match is weak. A row's size may be missing; if present it is once, few, many or a size class.

TRBJ2-5 | TRBV7-8 | . | . | TGTGCCAGCAGCTTAATGACGGTGAAAGAGACCCAGTACTTC | CASSLMTVKETQYF
TRBJ2-2 | TRBV7-2 | TRBD2 | many | TGTGCCAGCAGCTTAGCGGGGGGCGGACTAGCGGGAGGAATCGGGGAGCTGTTTTTT | CASSLAGGGLAGGIGELFF
TRBJ2-1 | TRBV7-2 | . | many | TGTGCCAGCAGCCCCCCGGCGGGTGAGCAGTTCTTC | CASSPPAGEQFF
TRBJ1-2 | TRBV15 | . | . | TGTGCCACCAGCAGAGAGATCCAAAGGTACCAGGTTAACTATGGCTACACCTTC | CATSREIQRYQVNYGYTF
TRBJ2-3 | TRBV9 | TRBD2 | . | TGTGCCAGCAGCGTAGCTCCCCTAGCGGGAGGCCTGGATACGCAGTATTTT | CASSVAPLAGGLDTQYF
TRBJ2-7 | TRBV10-3 | TRBD2 | . | TGTGCCACCGAACCCCTAGCGGGGGGCTACGAGCAGTACTTC | CATEPLAGGYEQYF
TRBJ1-1 | TRBV29-1 | . | . | TGCAGCGTCCCCACGGGGGGGGGGCCTGAAGCTTTCTTT | CSVPTGGGPEAFF
TRBJ2-5 | TRBV7-2 | . | once | TGTGCCAGCAGCCGGTACCAGGTCTTGGAGACCCAGTACTTC | CASSRYQVLETQYF
TRBJ2-7 | TRBV6-5 | TRBD2 | . | TGTGCCAGCAGCCAGGGACTAGCGAGTTACGAGCAGTACTTC | CASSQGLASYEQYF
TRBJ2-3 | TRBV6-5 | . | once | TGTGCCAGCAGTTACTGGGGGAACACAGATACGCAGTATTTT | CASSYWGNTDTQYF
TRBJ1-5 | TRBV2 | . | many | TGTGCCAGCAGTAGGGACAAGGGGGGCAATCAGCCCCAGCATTTT | CASSRDKGGNQPQHF
TRBJ2-7 | TRBV7-6 | TRBD1 | few | TGTGCCAGCAGCCCAGGACAGGGGAACTACGAGCAGTACTTC | CASSPGQGNYEQYF
TRBJ1-5 | TRBV7-9 | TRBD1 | . | TGTGCCAGCAGCTTAGCAACAGGGGAGCCCCAGCATTTT | CASSLATGEPQHF
TRBJ1-6 | TRBV12-3/TRBV12-4 | . | . | TGTGCCAGCAGCCCATCGACCACGTCACCCCTCCACTTT | CASSPSTTSPLHF
TRBJ2-3 | TRBV7-2 | . | many | TGTGCCAGCAGCTTAGGGCGGGTGAGCACAGATACGCAGTATTTT | CASSLGRVSTDTQYF
TRBJ2-1 | TRBV6-2/TRBV6-3 | TRBD2 | . | TGTGCCAGCAGTTACTCCCTAGCGGGACACAATGAGCAGTTCTTC | CASSYSLAGHNEQFF
TRBJ2-7 | TRBV28 | TRBD2 | . | TGTGCCGGAGGCGGGAGCTACGGGAATAACGAGCAGTACTTC | CAGGGSYGNNEQYF
TRBJ2-3 | TRBV6-1 | . | . | TGTGCCAGCATCTCCCATGGGGAAGATACGCAGTATTTT | CASISHGEDTQYF
TRBJ2-6 | TRBV7-9 | TRBD1 | . | TGTGCCAGCAGCTTTGGTCCCGGACAGGGTCGGGCCAACGTCCTGACTTTC | CASSFGPGQGRANVLTF
TRBJ1-1 | TRBV19 | . | . | TGTGCCAGTAACTCTCGGGGAGTCTTGAACACTGAAGCTTTCTTT | CASNSRGVLNTEAFF
TRBJ2-3 | TRBV7-2 | . | . | TGTGCCAGCAGCCCGCGTGTACGGGTACCAGATACGCAGTATTTT | CASSPRVRVPDTQYF
TRBJ2-4 | TRBV7-2 | TRBD1 | few | TGTGCCAGCAGCTTGTGGGACAGACCCAAAAACATTCAGTACTTC | CASSLWDRPKNIQYF
TRBJ1-3 | TRBV6-1 | . | . | TGTGCCAGCATCAAAGGACCCAGCTCTGGAAACACCATATATTTT | CASIKGPSSGNTIYF
TRBJ1-1 | TRBV5-1 | . | . | TGCGCCAGCAGCTTGAGGTCGGGGCAGGCGAACACTGAAGCTTTCTTT | CASSLRSGQANTEAFF
TRBJ1-3 | TRBV29-1 | TRBD1 | . | TGCAGCGTGGGACAGGGGAACGGAAACACCATATATTTT | CSVGQGNGNTIYF
TRBJ1-2 | TRBV23-1 | TRBD1 | . | TGCGCCAGCAGTCCAGGACAGGGCTGTGGCTACACCTTC | CASSPGQGCGYTF
TRBJ1-5 | TRBV7-2 | . | many | TGTGCCAGCAGTTGGGCAGTGAATAGCAATCAGCCCCAGCATTTT | CASSWAVNSNQPQHF
TRBJ1-1 | TRBV6-1 | . | few | TGTGCCAGCAGTGAAGGGGGCACTGAAGCTTTCTTT | CASSEGGTEAFF
TRBJ1-5 | TRBV28 | TRBD1 | . | TGTGCCAGCAGTTCTATGACAGGGACCAATCAGCCCCAGCATTTT | CASSSMTGTNQPQHF
TRBJ2-7 | TRBV6-1 | TRBD2 | . | TGTGCCAGCAGATCGAGCGGGAGCTCCTACGAGCAGTACTTC | CASRSSGSSYEQYF
TRBJ2-3 | TRBV5-1 | . | . | TGCGCCAGCAGCTTGGCCGGCGGAACCGGAGATACGCAGTATTTT | CASSLAGGTGDTQYF
TRBJ1-1 | TRBV4-3 | . | . | TGCGCCAGCAGCCAAGATTACGACGGCCAACGCGGGGCTTTCTTT | CASSQDYDGQRGAFF
TRBJ2-7 | TRBV7-8 | TRBD1 | many | TGTGCCAGCAGCCTGGACAGGGCTCGCGAGCAGTACTTC | CASSLDRAREQYF
TRBJ1-2 | TRBV6-5 | . | many | TGTGCCAGCAGTTCCCAGGGCAGGAGACTGGGCTACACCTTC | CASSSQGRRLGYTF
TRBJ2-1 | TRBV20-1 | TRBD2 | few | TGCAGTGCTAGAGATACGGCTAGCGGAGCCGACAATGAGCAGTTCTTC | CSARDTASGADNEQFF
TRBJ2-2 | TRBV14 | . | . | TGTGCCAGCAGCGAACTATGGGGAAAGGACACCGGGGAGCTGTTTTTT | CASSELWGKDTGELFF
TRBJ2-7 | TRBV7-8 | . | . | TGTGCCAGCAGCCCGTCCCGTCGGACCGAATCCTACGAGCAGTACTTC | CASSPSRRTESYEQYF
TRBJ2-3 | TRBV7-9 | . | . | TGTGCCAGCAGCTATAAGGATACGCAGTATTTT | CASSYKDTQYF
TRBJ1-5 | TRBV20-1 | . | few | TGCAGTGCTACAGAGGCAATTGGTCGGGAGCCCCAGCATTTT | CSATEAIGREPQHF
TRBJ1-2 | TRBV7-2 | . | many | TGTGCCAGCAGCTTAGAAGACGCCAGGGCCTATGGCTACACCTTC | CASSLEDARAYGYTF
TRBJ1-2 | TRBV18 | TRBD1 | . | TGTGCCAGCTCACCTGCGACAGGGACTAACTATGGCTACACCTTC | CASSPATGTNYGYTF
TRBJ2-4 | TRBV27 | TRBD1 | . | TGTGCCAGCAGTCGACAGGGGACGCAAAACATTCAGTACTTC | CASSRQGTQNIQYF
TRBJ1-6 | TRBV5-6 | TRBD1 | . | TGTGCCAGCAGCTTACTACAGGGGACGACTTCACCCCTCCACTTT | CASSLLQGTTSPLHF
TRBJ2-1 | TRBV11-2 | TRBD2 | few | TGTGCCAGCAGCTTAGATCCGGGACTAGCCAATGAGCAGTTCTTC | CASSLDPGLANEQFF
TRBJ2-1 | TRBV5-5 | TRBD2 | few | TGTGCCAGCAGCGTCCGACTAGCGGGAGTTTTCTATGAGCAGTTCTTC | CASSVRLAGVFYEQFF
TRBJ2-7 | TRBV28 | . | many | TGTGCCAGCAGCTCCGGACAGAACTACGAGCAGTACTTC | CASSSGQNYEQYF
TRBJ2-2 | TRBV11-3 | TRBD2 | . | TGTGCCAGCAGCCCGACTAGCTTTGGCGGGGAGCTGTTTTTT | CASSPTSFGGELFF
TRBJ2-7 | TRBV28 | . | . | TGTGCCAGCAGTGCTGTACTTTTGGAAGGCGAGCAGTACTTC | CASSAVLLEGEQYF
TRBJ2-1 | TRBV20-1 | . | . | TGCAGTGTGTGGGAGGCCCACAATGAGCAGTTCTTC | CSVWEAHNEQFF
TRBJ1-5 | TRBV28 | . | . | TGTGCCAGCAGTTTGCGAGTGCGCAATCAGCCCCAGCATTTT | CASSLRVRNQPQHF
TRBJ1-1 | TRBV12-3/TRBV12-4 | . | many | TGTGCCAGCAGTTCCATCTTCTGGGCAGGGGCGACGTGGTACACTGAAGCTTTCTTT | CASSSIFWAGATWYTEAFF